The present entry profiles one T cell receptor beta chain with its context. Generated by immunoSEQ multiplex PCR, the TCRdb table keeps only in-frame clones and is missing some. In the table there are 100,000 to 150,000 clones, almost 95% of which are singletons. This sample was taken from a study of control samples from healthy donors and cancer patients. V lost 1 base and J lost 3, with 7 bases in between. The germline V gene has CDR1 LGHNT and CDR2 FRNRAP. The CDR3 sequence is 13 residues long. Specimen: PBMCs. This chain links TRBV12-5 with TRBJ2-7; no clear D gene. The sequence was collected from a man aged 80 or over with head and neck cancer. The DNA for the CDR3 is TGTGCTAGTGGTTTGGGACTCGACTACGAGCAGTACTTC. The encoded protein is CASGLGLDYEQYF.